This T cell receptor (beta chain) derives from a study of post-analysis software for immune sequencing data (dated by TCRdb to the mid-2010s). The study in broad terms: Disease courses on record covered relapsing-remitting, secondary progressive and progressive-relapsing multiple sclerosis, though some patients had no subtype annotation. A subset of samples was prepared in parallel using single-end sample barcoding, then pooled and co-amplified after Illumina adapter ligation. Patient repertoires were compared against about a dozen previously published healthy control repertoires from donors aged 6 to 25 years. Results the study describes overall, beyond this receptor: Patients showed significantly higher frequencies than controls for five TRBV segments, among them TRBV5-6, TRBV5-1 and TRBV20-1. The multiple sclerosis patient group was slightly younger than the control group. Compared with controls, multiple sclerosis patients had significantly lower normalized Chao1 diversity, a finding suggesting substantial peripheral T-cell clonal expansion. When samples were clustered directly using the F measure, samples prepared in the same batch co-clustered strongly, which prompted a batch-effect correction.

The receptor library was made with PCR. Sequenced on an Illumina HiSeq 2500. Unique molecular identifiers were incorporated into TCR beta cDNA libraries to reduce PCR and sequencing biases. Every 1 to 10 million input T cells yielded approximately 500,000 cDNA molecules, meaning each molecule approximated one T cell. Patient libraries were prepared and sequenced with the same protocol used for the earlier healthy control dataset. Samples belonging to the same batch were prepared together, multiplexed and sequenced on a shared HiSeq lane. Turning to the authors' computational methods: Raw barcoded reads were processed with MIGEC, discarding single-read molecular identifier groups before consensus assembly and CDR3 extraction. VDJtools was used for post-analysis of the clonotype tables, with diversity normalized by down-sampling every dataset to the smallest sample size. In repertoire overlap clustering, CDR3 amino acid sequences, but not nucleotide sequences, were matched to correct batch-related cross-sample contamination. TCRdb trimmed the raw reads at Q25, called clones with MiXCR and kept productive beta chains. Records with the same CDR3 protein are collapsed into one entry carrying the most frequent genes and DNA. The authors' filters were not applied to this entry. The sample yields under 200,000 distinct CDR3 sequences; roughly 28% were counted once. The leading ten clones occupy nearly 3.5% of the sample.

Germline trimming: 2 bases from V, 4 bases from J; junction bases outside gene matches: 5. For CDR1 and CDR2, the germline V gene lists SGHRS and YFSETQ. The CDR3 covers 15 residues, taking in both the cysteine and the phenylalanine. CDR3 DNA only is kept here, 45 bases in frame from base 1. Note on this clonotype: Its antigen is unknown. It has no much larger one-base neighbor in the sample; base qualities were not kept.

To demonstrate the VDJtools post-analysis software, the study profiled TCR beta repertoires from the peripheral blood of 13 young patients with multiple sclerosis. Multiple sclerosis patients were children and adolescents aged roughly 6 to 17 years. Source material: blood. The rearranged chain carries TRBV5-1 and TRBJ1-2; 10 middle bases align to TRBD1. This TCR was sampled from a girl under 18 with multiple sclerosis. The bases are TGCGCCAGCAGCTTTACGGGACAGGGGAGCTATGGCTACACCTTC. Its protein reads: CASSFTGQGSYGYTF. The variable domain in full, with residues beyond the CDR3 obtained from the reference TRBV5-1 and TRBJ1-2 genes, is KAGVTQTPRYLIKTRGQQVTLSCSPISGHRSVSWYQQTPGQGLQFLFEYFSETQRNKGNFPGRFSGRQFSNSRSEMNVSTLELGDSALYLCASSFTGQGSYGYTFGSGTRLTVV.